This T cell receptor beta chain was sequenced during a study of blood T cells in healthy people across ages. It was with a sample-barcoded 5' primer and a J-beta primer mix that a second PCR of roughly 6 to 11 cycles was run. TCRdb re-called the 5' RACE reads through MiXCR, storing one row per CDR3 protein. The sample lists a few hundred thousand distinct CDR3 sequences, roughly 26% occurring once. The CDR3 totals 19 residues. V trimming: 5 bases; J trimming: 6 bases; junction bases outside the gene matches: 16. Per the germline V gene, CDR1 is SGHAT and CDR2 is FQDESV (reference sequence). The TCR comes from a woman in her 70s in good health. The V and J genes are TRBV11-1 and TRBJ2-3; 14 bases line up with TRBD2. The sample was blood. Here the CDR3 DNA reads TGTGCCAGCAGCGAGGGACTAGCGGGAGAAGGGTTGAGAACGGATACGCAGTATTTT. Translated: CASSEGLAGEGLRTDTQYF.